This passage covers 21 T cell receptor beta chains from one sample sequenced in a study of blood T cell repertoires in COVID-19. Only in-frame clones appear in the TCRdb table, and some are missing; sequencing was by immunoSEQ multiplex PCR. Of some 490,000 clones in the sample, about 88% are singletons; the top ten hold 7% to 10%. Sequenced: PBMCs or T cells enriched from blood (not recorded which). The receptors derive from a woman aged 55-69 years who had recovered from COVID-19.

This clone was seen only once. The chain links TRBV4-1 to TRBJ2-7; possible D gene TRBD1, 6 bases. Germline CDR1 MGHRA, CDR2 YSYEKL. V shed 7 bases and J shed 2 bases, with 18 bases lying between them. The CDR3 totals 15 residues. The CDR3 here is CASTFTDRRPYEQYF. CDR3 in DNA: TGCGCCAGCACCTTCACCGACAGGAGGCCCTACGAGCAGTACTTC.

About this clone: Other DNA sequences from this sample encode an identical CDR3 as well. CDR3 loop: CASSLAENYGYTF. CDR3 sequence (DNA): TGCGCCAGCAGCTTGGCAGAAAACTATGGCTACACCTTC. The chain recombines TRBV5-1 with TRBJ1-2; D remains unclear. The CDR3 extends over 13 amino acids. Germline-derived CDR1 and CDR2 are SGHRS and YFSETQ. V was clipped by 0 bases and J by 2 bases, with 5 bases between them.

This clone was picked up one time. This chain connects TRBV3-1 (or the pseudogene TRBV3-2) to TRBJ2-3, with D possibly matching TRBD2 (6 bases). Germline values: CDR1 LGHDT, CDR2 YNNKEL (reference sequence). The germline V and J ends were trimmed by 2 bases and 0 bases, with 12 bases remaining between them. The CDR3 is 16 residues long. The CDR3 loop is CASSQSGAPSTDTQYF. The CDR3 nucleotides read TGTGCCAGCAGCCAATCGGGAGCTCCTAGCACAGATACGCAGTATTTT.

This chain joins TRBV4-1 and TRBJ2-1; no clear D. V gave up 1 base and J gave up 0 bases, with 16 bases separating them. CDR1 is MGHRA and CDR2 is YSYEKL in the germline V gene. The CDR3 loop spans 18 amino acids. In DNA form, the CDR3 reads TGCGCCAGCAGCCAAGGTCTTGTACAGAACCCCTCCTACAATGAGCAGTTCTTC. This translates into CASSQGLVQNPSYNEQFF.

The rearrangement uses TRBV6-5 and TRBJ2-7, with D maybe TRBD1 (6 bases). The germline CDR1 and CDR2 sequences are MNHEY and SVGAGI. Trimming took 11 bases from V and 2 from J, leaving 19 bases between them. The CDR3 totals 14 residues. The DNA of the CDR3 is TGTGCCCGACTTCGGACAGAGGCTACCTACGAGCAGTACGTC. Its protein product is CARLRTEATYEQYV.

A word on this clone: This CDR3 is also generated by other DNA sequences in the sample. The V and J genes are TRBV5-4 and TRBJ1-3; D remains ambiguous. Germline lookup yields CDR1 SGHNT and CDR2 YYREEE (reference sequence). CDR3 length: 14 amino acids. V was cut by 0 bases and J by 1 base, with 5 bases left in between. CDR3 amino acids: CASSLAGSGNTIYF. CDR3 coding DNA: TGTGCCAGCAGCTTGGCGGGTTCTGGAAACACCATATATTTT. Variable domain in full (rest from reference TRBV5-4 and TRBJ1-3): ETGVTQSPTHLIKTRGQQVTLRCSSQSGHNTVSWYQQALGQGPQFIFQYYREEENGRGNFPPRFSGLQFPNYSSELNVNALELDDSALYLCASSLAGSGNTIYFGEGSWLTVV.

The gene calls are TRBV27 and TRBJ1-2, with 7 bases identical to TRBD1. The CDR3 is 12 residues long. V trimming: 4 bases; J trimming: 6 bases; junction bases outside the gene matches: 2. From germline, CDR1 is MNHEY and CDR2 SMNVEV (reference sequence). The DNA of the CDR3 is TGTGCCAGCAGTTCAGGGGGTGATGGCTACACCTTC. This gives the protein CASSSGGDGYTF.

The J gene is TRBJ1-2, the V gene TRBV2, with a weak D call TRBD1 (5 bases). V dropped 10 bases and J dropped 4 bases, with 16 bases sitting between them. In germline, CDR1 is SNHLY, CDR2 FYNNEI. CDR3 size: 13 residues. CDR3 loop: CAITGQGGYGYTF. The CDR3 region has the DNA TGTGCCATAACGGGGCAGGGAGGCTATGGCTACACCTTC. Looking up the rest from reference TRBV2 and TRBJ1-2 gives the full variable domain: EPEVTQTPSHQVTQMGQEVILRCVPISNHLYFYWYRQILGQKVEFLVSFYNNEISEKSEIFDDQFSVERPDGSNFTLKIRSTKLEDSAMYFCAITGQGGYGYTFGSGTRLTVV.

The chain carries TRBV5-1 and TRBJ1-4, with 8 nucleotides matching TRBD1. V dropped 3 bases and J dropped 4; count of bases not matched to a gene: 2. The CDR3 has 14 residues. Per germline, CDR1 SGHRS and CDR2 YFSETQ. The CDR3 here is CASSWDRSNEKLFF. CDR3 bases: TGCGCCAGCAGCTGGGACAGGAGTAATGAAAAACTGTTTTTT.

The rearrangement joins TRBV9 to TRBJ2-3; 12 bases align to TRBD2. V shed 2 bases, J shed 1 base, and the junction held 2 bases outside the gene matches. The CDR3 has 16 amino acids. The germline V gene encodes CDR1 SGDLS and CDR2 YYNGEE. For the CDR3, the DNA is TGTGCCAGCAGCGTCCCTAGCGGGGGGGGCACAGATACGCAGTATTTT. Protein: CASSVPSGGGTDTQYF. Supplemented by reference TRBV9 and TRBJ2-3, the full variable domain reads DSGVTQTPKHLITATGQRVTLRCSPRSGDLSVYWYQQSLDQGLQFLIQYYNGEERAKGNILERFSAQQFPDLHSELNLSSLELGDSALYFCASSVPSGGGTDTQYFGPGTRLTVL.

This chain connects TRBV19 to TRBJ1-5; a weak D match, TRBD1 (6 bases). The germline CDR1 and CDR2 sequences are LNHDA and SQIVND (reference sequence). The CDR3 sequence is 17 residues long. Between the trimmed V and J ends, which lost 2 bases and 4 bases, there was a span of 18 bases. CDR3 residues: CASSIIFSGRGNQPQHF. The CDR3 nucleotides read TGTGCCAGTAGTATAATTTTCTCGGGCAGGGGTAATCAGCCCCAGCATTTT.

This clone has a single count. The gene calls are TRBV12-5 and TRBJ1-1; no clear D. The CDR3 runs 14 residues. The V and J ends lost 2 bases and 4 bases respectively, with 11 bases between them. CDR1 is LGHNT and CDR2 is FRNRAP in the germline V gene. In DNA form, the CDR3 reads TGTGCTAGTGGTTTGCCTCGGGTCTTCACTGAAGCTTTCTTT. Its protein product is CASGLPRVFTEAFF. The complete variable domain, with remaining parts taken from reference TRBV12-5 and TRBJ1-1, reads DARVTQTPRHKVTEMGQEVTMRCQPILGHNTVFWYRQTMMQGLELLAYFRNRAPLDDSGMPKDRFSAEMPDATLATLKIQPSEPRDSAVYFCASGLPRVFTEAFFGQGTRLTVV.

V and J are TRBV4-1 and TRBJ2-5; D not certain. CDR1 and CDR2 from the germline V gene are MGHRA and YSYEKL. The V end was cut by 0 bases, the J end by 4 bases, with 15 bases between. The CDR3 has 16 amino acids. The CDR3 region is CASSQELTSMPETQYF. CDR3 in DNA: TGCGCCAGCAGCCAAGAGCTAACCTCTATGCCAGAGACCCAGTACTTC.

The V gene is TRBV4-1, the J gene TRBJ2-1; 14 nucleotides align to TRBD2. V was pared by 4 bases and J by 9 bases, with 2 bases of the junction left unmatched. This CDR3 is built from 14 residues. Germline CDR1 reads MGHRA; CDR2 reads YSYEKL. CDR3 in DNA: TGCGCCAGCAGCCCCGGGACTAGCGGGGGTGAGCAGTTCTTC. It encodes CASSPGTSGGEQFF.

This chain joins TRBV6-6 and TRBJ1-1; a possible D gene is TRBD1 (6 bases). The V gene's germline CDR1 is MNHNY and CDR2 SVGAGI (reference sequence). V shed 7 bases and J shed 4 bases, with 16 bases lying between them. The CDR3 sequence is 14 residues long. The CDR3 nucleotides are TGTGCCAGCACGGGAGGGGGTTTAGGCACTGAAGCTTTCTTT. Translation gives CASTGGGLGTEAFF.

In this sample, this clone turned up a few times. This chain connects TRBV2 to TRBJ2-2, with D tentatively TRBD2 (6 bases). This CDR3 spans 15 amino acids. The V gene's germline CDR1 is SNHLY and CDR2 FYNNEI. V lost 4 bases and J lost 6, with 15 bases in between. Here the CDR3 reads CASSAGPGVAGELFF. The CDR3 nucleotides are TGTGCCAGCAGTGCAGGGCCGGGGGTGGCCGGGGAGCTGTTTTTT.

This sequence joins TRBV2 and TRBJ2-7; D may be TRBD1 (5 bases). The germline V gene encodes CDR1 SNHLY and CDR2 FYNNEI. The V end was cut by 1 base, the J end by 6 bases, with 7 bases between. This CDR3 region has 12 residues. CDR3 amino acids: CASSEEGVEQYV. In DNA form, the CDR3 reads TGTGCCAGCAGTGAAGAAGGGGTCGAGCAGTACGTC.

The chain recombines TRBV7-9 with TRBJ2-1; D possibly corresponds to TRBD2 (6 bases). Between the trimmed V and J ends, which lost 1 base and 12 bases, there was a span of 22 bases. The CDR3 consists of 16 residues. Germline V CDR1 and CDR2: SEHNR, FQNEAQ (reference sequence). CDR3: CASSLGSGPVRRGQFF. The CDR3 DNA reads TGTGCCAGCAGCTTAGGTAGCGGCCCAGTCCGGAGGGGGCAGTTCTTC.

With regard to this clone: This sample also contains other DNA sequences that code for the same CDR3. This sequence joins TRBV5-1 and TRBJ2-5, with a tentative D call TRBD1 (5 bases). The CDR3 sequence is 14 residues long. Germline V gene data show CDR1 as SGHRS and CDR2 as YFSETQ. The V end was cut by 1 base, the J end by 1 base, with 8 bases between. The CDR3 region is CASSLSTAQETQYF. Written as DNA, the CDR3 is TGCGCCAGCAGCTTGTCGACAGCCCAAGAGACCCAGTACTTC.

This clone was counted a few times. The chain employs TRBV13 and TRBJ1-1; 10 bases fit TRBD1. J gave up 4 bases and V 2 bases, and 7 bases lay outside the gene matches. The CDR3 runs 16 residues. Germline V gives CDR1 PRHDT, CDR2 FYEKMQ (reference sequence). The CDR3 protein is CASSLYRDRGGTEAFF. As DNA, the CDR3 is TGTGCCAGCAGCTTATATCGGGACAGGGGCGGCACTGAAGCTTTCTTT.

In this sample, this clone turned up once. The chain uses TRBV21-1 and TRBJ2-7; no check of the table's D call, TRBD2, against the DNA was made. TRBV21-1 is listed as a pseudogene. This CDR3 has 15 residues. In DNA form, the CDR3 reads TGTGCCAGCAGCTCCCCGAGGAGGGAGTCCTACGAGCAGTACTTC. Residues: CASSSPRRESYEQYF.